A single sample gave rise to the 29 T cell receptor beta chains below, sequenced in a study of blood T cell repertoires in COVID-19. Assay: immunoSEQ multiplex PCR; the TCRdb copy retains only in-frame clones and omits some. The sample has roughly 350,000 clones, 87% seen once. The sequencing input was peripheral blood. The origin of the receptors is a woman under 40 with COVID-19, enrolled during active disease.

The chain recombines TRBV15 with TRBJ2-1, with a possible D match to TRBD1 (5 bases). Germline V gene lookup returns CDR1 LNHNV and CDR2 YYDKDF (reference sequence). Trimming removed 0 bases from V and 8 bases from J, with 17 bases in between. The CDR3 consists of 16 residues. The DNA for the CDR3 is TGTGCCACCAGCAGAGACGGTATAACAGGAGAAGATGAGCAGTTCTTC. Amino acids: CATSRDGITGEDEQFF.

The chain couples TRBV5-3 to TRBJ2-1; TRBD1 is a possible D gene (5 bases). TRBV5-3 is reported as an ORF; its role is uncertain. Deletions cut 4 bases from V and 7 bases from J, with 21 bases between. This CDR3 has 16 amino acids. CDR3 nucleotides: TGTGCCAGAAGCCTAGACAGTTCTTTACGCAGGAATGAGCAGTTCTTC. Translated, it gives CARSLDSSLRRNEQFF.

The rearrangement uses TRBV7-2 and TRBJ1-3, with TRBD1 matching over 7 bases. In germline, CDR1 is SGHTA, CDR2 FQGNSA. The CDR3 totals 15 residues. Germline trimming cut 5 bases from V and 4 bases from J; bases unmatched to any gene: 8. CDR3 sequence: CASSPSTGSGNTIYF. CDR3 bases: TGTGCCAGCAGCCCCTCGACAGGGTCAGGAAACACCATATATTTT.

This clone has just a few counts. The gene calls are TRBV7-9 and TRBJ2-7; D perhaps matches TRBD2 (5 bases). The V end lost 5 bases, the J end lost 3 bases, and 14 bases lay between the germline ends. Germline V gene lookup returns CDR1 SEHNR and CDR2 FQNEAQ (reference sequence). CDR3 length equals 14 residues. The CDR3 loop is CASSPSRARYEQYF. DNA of the CDR3: TGTGCCAGCAGCCCGTCGAGGGCCCGCTACGAGCAGTACTTC.

The rearrangement joins TRBV2 to TRBJ2-2, with 10 positions matching TRBD2. This CDR3 has 13 amino acids. Germline CDR1 is SNHLY and CDR2 is FYNNEI. Trimming cost V 9 bases and J 4 bases; bases outside gene matches: 2. This CDR3 reads CASSGRPTGELFF. The CDR3 nucleotides are TGTGCCAGTAGCGGGAGGCCCACCGGGGAGCTGTTTTTT.

This clone has just one count. The chain combines TRBV28 with TRBJ2-1; 10 bases agree with TRBD1. Germline V gives CDR1 MDHEN, CDR2 SYDVKM. The CDR3 spans 15 residues. The V and J ends lost 10 bases and 7 bases, in that order; junction bases with no gene match: 13. CDR3: CATRPTGGFGNEQFF. The CDR3, as DNA: TGTGCCACCCGCCCGACAGGGGGCTTTGGTAATGAGCAGTTCTTC.

This chain joins TRBV27 and TRBJ2-7, with a tentative D call TRBD2 (6 bases). The V and J ends lost 1 base and 0 bases respectively, with 10 bases between them. The germline gives CDR1 MNHEY, CDR2 SMNVEV (reference sequence). The length of the CDR3 is 15 residues. CDR3 bases: TGTGCCAGCAGTTTATTTGGCGGGGCCTCCTACGAGCAGTACTTC. Protein sequence: CASSLFGGASYEQYF.

The V gene is TRBV19, the J gene TRBJ2-7; TRBD1 matches 8 bases. The germline gives CDR1 LNHDA, CDR2 SQIVND (reference sequence). Trimming cost V 6 bases and J 0 bases; bases outside gene matches: 7. This CDR3 spans 15 amino acids. The CDR3 region has the DNA TGTGCCAGTAGCGACCGGGACAGGAGCTCCTACGAGCAGTACTTC. Translating gives CASSDRDRSSYEQYF.

The table lists this clone with a count of one. The genes are TRBV6-6 and TRBJ1-1; 9 bases fit TRBD1. The J segment lost 3 bases and the V segment lost 10 bases, leaving 15 bases of the junction unmatched. CDR1 and CDR2 from the germline V gene are MNHNY and SVGAGI (reference sequence). CDR3 length: 16 residues. CDR3 protein: CATSTGTGFMDTEAFF. CDR3 coding DNA: TGTGCCACCTCCACCGGGACAGGGTTTATGGACACTGAAGCTTTCTTT.

The chain employs TRBV19 and TRBJ2-3, with a weak D call TRBD2 (6 bases). Germline loops: CDR1 LNHDA, CDR2 SQIVND (reference sequence). Between the trimmed V and J ends, which lost 7 bases and 4 bases, there was a span of 18 bases. The CDR3 covers 15 residues. The CDR3 region is CASTLFGRGSDTQYF. CDR3 DNA: TGTGCCAGTACCCTATTCGGGAGAGGGTCAGATACGCAGTATTTT.

The chain joins TRBV19 to TRBJ1-2; no firm D call. The CDR3 loop spans 15 amino acids. CDR1 is LNHDA and CDR2 is SQIVND in the germline V gene (reference sequence). Between the trimmed V and J ends, which lost 2 bases and 8 bases, there was a span of 18 bases. The CDR3 sequence is CASSIRPAVAGGYTF. CDR3 nucleotide sequence: TGTGCCAGTAGTATACGTCCTGCAGTGGCAGGCGGCTACACCTTC.

This chain links TRBV19 with TRBJ2-7; no reliable D call. The V end was cut by 3 bases, the J end by 3 bases, with 15 bases between. Germline CDR1 is LNHDA and CDR2 is SQIVND (reference sequence). CDR3 length: 15 amino acids. In DNA, the CDR3 is TGTGCCAGTAGTATTTCGACCTCCAGGCACTACGAGCAGTACTTC. Translation: CASSISTSRHYEQYF.

The chain joins TRBV5-4 to TRBJ1-2; a possible D gene is TRBD1 (6 bases). Germline V lookup: CDR1 SGHNT, CDR2 YYREEE (reference sequence). The length of the CDR3 is 14 residues. V shed 0 bases and J shed 3 bases, with 9 bases lying between them. CDR3: CASSLAGAYYGYTF. DNA for the CDR3: TGTGCCAGCAGCTTGGCAGGGGCCTACTATGGCTACACCTTC.

J is TRBJ2-1 and V is TRBV6-2 or TRBV6-3; 9 bases match TRBD2. The CDR3 is 18 residues long. The junction had 16 bases not matched to a gene; V was cut back by 2 bases and J by 8 bases. Germline V CDR1 and CDR2: MNHEY, SVGEGT. The CDR3 loop reads CASSYSRVGSGRNYEQFF. CDR3 DNA: TGTGCCAGCAGTTACAGCAGGGTTGGTAGCGGGAGAAACTATGAGCAGTTCTTC.

The J gene is TRBJ1-4, the V gene TRBV2, with D tentatively TRBD1 (6 bases). This CDR3 has 16 amino acids. V lost 6 bases and J lost 8, with 22 bases in between. Germline values: CDR1 SNHLY, CDR2 FYNNEI. The CDR3 DNA is TGTGCCAGCAGACTAAGCCATGGACAGAGAAGGGAAAAACTGTTTTTT. Translation gives CASRLSHGQRREKLFF.

The chain has TRBV30 and TRBJ2-5; D possibly corresponds to TRBD1 (6 bases). Germline V gives CDR1 GTSNPN, CDR2 SVGIG (reference sequence). This CDR3 has 12 amino acids. The CDR3: CVWTEDQETQYF. The DNA of the CDR3 is TGTGTATGGACAGAAGACCAAGAGACCCAGTACTTC.

The chain carries TRBV29-1 and TRBJ2-1, with TRBD1 matching over 11 bases. This CDR3 region has 14 residues. Germline V gene data show CDR1 as SQVTM and CDR2 as ANQGSEA. Trimming at V came to 6 bases and at J to 7 bases, leaving 8 bases not matched to a gene. CDR3 sequence: CSVRGQGALNEQFF. The CDR3 region has the DNA TGCAGCGTCCGAGGACAGGGGGCTTTGAATGAGCAGTTCTTC.

This chain uses TRBV7-3 with TRBJ2-3; 10 positions match TRBD1. The CDR3 runs 14 residues. V was clipped by 4 bases and J by 6 bases; unmatched bases: 4. Germline CDR1 is SGHTA and CDR2 is FQGTGA. The CDR3 protein is CASSWTGGTDTQYF. CDR3 DNA: TGTGCCAGCAGCTGGACAGGGGGGACGGATACGCAGTATTTT. Based on the CDR3 plus reference TRBV7-3 and TRBJ2-3, the full variable domain is GAGVSQTPSNKVTEKGKYVELRCDPISGHTALYWYRQSLGQGPEFLIYFQGTGAADDSGLPNDRFFAVRPEGSVSTLKIQRTERGDSAVYLCASSWTGGTDTQYFGPGTRLTVL.

The rearrangement links TRBV28 to TRBJ2-1; possibly TRBD2 for D (6 bases). Germline assignment: CDR1 MDHEN and CDR2 SYDVKM. With 7 bases removed from V and 8 bases from J, the gap between germline ends came to 15 bases. There are 13 residues in the CDR3. The CDR3 spells CASTRESRDEQFF. The CDR3 coding sequence is TGTGCCAGCACCCGGGAGTCGAGAGATGAGCAGTTCTTC.

Written as DNA, the CDR3 is TGTGCCAGCAGCCCACTAACCCAGCAGGGGGAGACCCAGTACTTC. It codes for CASSPLTQQGETQYF. The chain uses TRBV6-5 and TRBJ2-5; D might be TRBD1 (6 bases). V lost 6 bases and J 5 bases, leaving 19 bases between the germline ends. The CDR3 covers 15 residues. CDR1 MNHEY and CDR2 SVGAGI come from the germline V gene.

This chain uses TRBV30 with TRBJ1-1; a weak D match, TRBD1 (6 bases). This CDR3 is built from 11 residues. V lost 3 bases and J 6 bases, leaving 8 bases between the germline ends. From germline, CDR1 is GTSNPN and CDR2 SVGIG (reference sequence). CDR3 nucleotides: TGTGCCTGGAGAGGGGGTGCTGAAGCTTTCTTT. Encoded protein: CAWRGGAEAFF.

J is TRBJ2-7 and V is TRBV6-2 or TRBV6-3, with 8 bases lining up with TRBD1. The V gene's germline CDR1 is MNHEY and CDR2 SVGEGT. CDR3 length: 15 amino acids. Trimming removed 2 bases from V and 4 bases from J; junction bases left unmatched: 7. CDR3 region: CASSYARTGRYEQYF. CDR3 DNA: TGTGCCAGCAGTTACGCCCGGACAGGGAGGTACGAGCAGTACTTC.

This clone was seen once. V gene TRBV10-3 combines with J gene TRBJ1-6; unclear D gene. This CDR3 is built from 14 residues. Deletions cut 2 bases from V and 8 bases from J, with 10 bases between. Germline loops: CDR1 ENHRY, CDR2 SYGVKD. CDR3 amino acids: CAISEEVRDSPLHF. The CDR3 DNA reads TGTGCCATCAGTGAGGAGGTTCGGGATTCACCCCTCCACTTT.

J is TRBJ2-5 and V is TRBV28, with TRBD1 matching 8 bases. Germline loops: CDR1 MDHEN, CDR2 SYDVKM. CDR3 length: 14 amino acids. V trimming: 4 bases; J trimming: 5 bases; junction bases outside the gene matches: 6. DNA for the CDR3: TGTGCCAGCAGTTCCCAGGGGGCTCGGGAGACCCAGTACTTC. Protein: CASSSQGARETQYF. Complete variable domain (other parts from reference TRBV28 and TRBJ2-5): DVKVTQSSRYLVKRTGEKVFLECVQDMDHENMFWYRQDPGLGLRLIYFSYDVKMKEKGDIPEGYSVSREKKERFSLILESASTNQTSMYLCASSSQGARETQYFGPGTRLLVL.

The V gene is TRBV4-1, the J gene TRBJ2-1; D call uncertain. Germline CDR1 is MGHRA and CDR2 is YSYEKL. This CDR3 contains 12 residues. Deletions cut 4 bases from V and 3 bases from J, with 4 bases between. CDR3 sequence reads: CASSLLYNEQFF. CDR3 coding DNA: TGCGCCAGCAGCCTTCTCTACAATGAGCAGTTCTTC.

This chain connects TRBV7-8 to TRBJ1-1; D ambiguous. In germline, CDR1 is SGHVS, CDR2 FQNEAQ. Trimming removed 3 bases from V and 1 base from J, with 6 bases in between. CDR3 length: 13 residues. As DNA, the CDR3 is TGTGCCAGCAGCTTCCCGGGGAACACTGAAGCTTTCTTT. Translation: CASSFPGNTEAFF.

The chain combines TRBV6-5 with TRBJ1-1, with D uncertain. CDR3 length: 14 residues. The germline V gene has CDR1 MNHEY and CDR2 SVGAGI. Trimming stripped 7 bases from V and 4 bases from J, with 16 bases between. For the CDR3, the DNA is TGTGCCAGCAATCTGGGTGGGCGGGCCACTGAAGCTTTCTTT. Its protein is CASNLGGRATEAFF.

V gene TRBV24-1 combines with J gene TRBJ2-2; the D gene is possibly TRBD2 (5 bases). V gave up 2 bases and J gave up 7 bases, with 13 bases separating them. The CDR3 runs 15 residues. In germline, CDR1 is KGHDR, CDR2 SFDVKD. The CDR3: CATSDSRDPFGELFF. CDR3 sequence (DNA): TGTGCCACCAGTGATTCCCGGGATCCATTCGGGGAGCTGTTTTTT.

The chain recombines TRBV19 with TRBJ1-2; D is unresolved. This CDR3 region has 14 residues. Trimming pared 4 bases from V and 0 bases from J, leaving 9 bases between. Germline loops: CDR1 LNHDA, CDR2 SQIVND (reference sequence). The CDR3: CASSRTAANYGYTF. CDR3 nucleotides: TGTGCCAGTAGTAGAACCGCAGCTAACTATGGCTACACCTTC.